This is a list of T cell receptor beta chains from one sample in a study of type 1 and type 2 diabetes patients. TCRdb re-analysed the multiplex PCR reads in MiXCR, keeping a single row per CDR3 protein. There are 280,000 or so distinct CDR3 sequences in the sample; more than 45% occur only once, and about 13% lies in the top ten. Sequencing was performed on peripheral blood mononuclear cells (PBMCs). The source of these receptors is a man between 18 and 29 years old with type 2 diabetes. Both conserved end residues are part of each CDR3. D genes are given only for firm matches. The size entry is marked missing in some rows and otherwise reads once, few, many or a size class.

>NA|NA|TRBV20-1|TRBJ2-5
CSARGPGTKTQYF
TGCAGTGCTAGAGGTCCCGGGACGAAGACCCAGTACTTC
>many|TRBD1|TRBV15|TRBJ1-6
CATSRPLTGFNSPLHF
TGTGCCACCAGCAGACCCCTGACAGGGTTTAATTCACCCCTCCACTTT
>NA|NA|TRBV19|TRBJ2-1
CASRPPGLEQFF
TGTGCCAGTAGACCCCCGGGACTTGAGCAGTTCTTC
>few|NA|TRBV7-9|TRBJ2-1
CANAKGNEQFF
TGTGCCAACGCGAAGGGCAATGAGCAGTTCTTC
>NA|NA|TRBV27|TRBJ2-1
CASSQVGGDDRNEQFF
TGTGCCAGCAGTCAGGTGGGGGGCGATGATCGTAATGAGCAGTTCTTC
>few|TRBD2|TRBV7-9|TRBJ2-5
CASSLRASGWETQYF
TGTGCCAGCAGCTTGAGGGCTAGCGGGTGGGAGACCCAGTACTTC
>few|NA|TRBV4-1|TRBJ2-5
CASSMRRGETQYF
TGCGCCAGCAGCATGAGAAGGGGAGAGACCCAGTACTTC
>NA|TRBD1|TRBV7-9|TRBJ2-4
CASSAGTGKNIQYF
TGCGCCAGCAGCGCCGGGACAGGGAAAAACATTCAGTACTTC
>NA|NA|TRBV5-1|TRBJ2-3
CASSRNSPGQSTDTQYF
TGCGCCAGCAGCAGGAACTCTCCGGGACAAAGCACAGATACGCAGTATTTT
>NA|NA|TRBV28|TRBJ1-2
CASSPIPGDGPFNYGYTF
TGTGCCAGCAGTCCTATCCCGGGGGATGGGCCATTTAACTATGGCTACACCTTC
>NA|TRBD2|TRBV2|TRBJ2-5
CASSFPASGGEKETQYF
TGTGCCAGCAGCTTTCCGGCGAGCGGGGGGGAAAAAGAGACCCAGTACTTC
>few|NA|TRBV28|TRBJ1-2
CASSKRADYGYTF
TGTGCCAGCAGTAAGAGAGCCGACTATGGCTACACCTTC
>NA|TRBD2|TRBV25-1|TRBJ2-7
CASTSHGLAGVGEQYF
TGTGCCAGCACTTCCCACGGACTAGCGGGAGTGGGGGAGCAGTACTTC
>NA|NA|TRBV6-5|TRBJ2-3
CASSYSHTDTQYF
TGTGCCAGCAGTTACTCCCATACAGATACGCAGTATTTT